Reported below is one TCR beta chain. No antigen is known for it. Base qualities are missing; no much larger clone stands one base away. The V end gives up 3 bases and the J end 4 bases, leaving 10 bases in the junction not matched to a gene. The CDR3 covers 15 residues, taking in both the cysteine and the phenylalanine. Solely the CDR3 DNA is kept, with 45 bases framed from the first base. Based on the germline V gene (reference sequence), the CDR1 and CDR2 sequences are DFQATT and SNEGSKA. The data originate from a study of T cell responses to AZD1222 COVID-19 vaccine (dated by TCRdb to about 2021). Background on the whole study: TCR sequencing covered over 230 trial participants: 207 given two doses of AZD1222 and around 26 given two doses of MenACWY control vaccine. Enrollment into the trials was organized by age into subgroups of 18-55, 56-69 and 70-plus years, and those subgroups contained about 160, 30 and 59 TCR-sequenced participants, respectively. The study at large found these results: Epitopes outside the regions mutated in the B.1.351 and B.1.1.7 variants were reportedly recognized by nearly half of the unique spike-specific TCRs. CD4 TCRs associated with the vaccine covered the entire spike protein, and the dominant responses were in regions 160-218 and 743-854. Because no samples from the day 14 peak response were available, repertoires could be characterized only after the peak T cell response. Conclusions about previously exposed vaccinees are limited because only six or seven AZD1222 recipients were SARS-CoV-2 seropositive at baseline. A significant rise in spike-specific TCR breadth and depth was observed after two AZD1222 doses relative to day 0 and relative to MenACWY recipients. Most participants were white British and females outnumbered males, and the authors suggested that clonal diversity may have been underestimated. In the small 56-69-year group, the increase in depth fell short of significance, most likely because of low power.

This sample's time point label indicates: about 28 days (+/-7) after the second vaccine dose. AZD1222 recipients with second doses at about 4 weeks or about 12 weeks were pooled, because spike-specific TCR depth and breadth did not differ between schedules. Vaccinee samples came from UK trials COV001 and COV002, including a single-blind randomized controlled phase 2/3 trial of AZD1222 (ChAdOx1 nCoV-19) in healthy adults. For TCRbeta chain sequencing, PBMC samples from trial participants were taken at day 0 and at day 28 after the second dose. The CDR3 regions of human TCRbeta chains were subjected to immunosequencing. As for the original processing: Repertoire TCRs were matched against a reference library of SARS-CoV-2-specific TCRs generated with the MIRA antigen-specificity platform. Breadth meant the fraction of unique TCRs that were SARS-CoV-2-associated, whereas depth meant the fraction of total T cells that were SARS-CoV-2-associated. Using the MIRA data, every spike-specific TCR was mapped to the spike region that the TCR reacted to and assigned to either a CD4 or a CD8 class. Log10-transformed breadth and depth values were compared by one-way ANOVA with Sidak's multiple comparisons tests. In its TCRdb copy, this immuneACCESS table keeps in-frame sequences only and misses some clones. Where compared with another copy, unresolved V genes explain less than half of these, and the others have no known cause. The V and J calls and clone size are taken from that table; D and trimming were inferred from the DNA. The sample has under 120,000 clones on record, about 90% of them singletons. Roughly 2.5% of the sample lies in the top ten.

The TCR comes from an adult who received the AZD1222 COVID-19 vaccine. Sequencing was performed on peripheral blood, taken 28 days after the second AZD1222 dose. The chain links TRBV20-1 with TRBJ2-3; 7 central nucleotides agree with TRBD2. CDR3 sequence: CSASRASGTPDTQYF. The DNA sequence follows: TGCAGTGCTAGTAGGGCGAGCGGGACGCCAGATACGCAGTATTTT.